Included here is one TCR beta chain sequence, with context. What it recognizes is unknown. This entry comes from a study of blood T cells in healthy people across ages. Study background: T cells yielded about one barcoded beta molecule per two cells through template switching. Study observations and caveats: There was a strong correlation between TCR beta diversity and naive T cell percentage.

PBMCs numbering at least 6.5 million were isolated per sample. The authors ran a second PCR of roughly 6 to 12 cycles using a sample-barcoded 5' primer and a J-beta primer mix. TCRdb processed the 5' RACE reads anew with MiXCR; each CDR3 protein has one entry. The profile shows over 950,000 distinct CDR3 sequences, around two fifths of them singletons. The CDR3 sequence is 17 residues long. Germline CDR1 is SGDLS and CDR2 is YYNGEE. V was pared by 0 bases and J by 0 bases, with 13 bases between. This clonotype was obtained from a man aged 18 to 30 in good health. The chain joins TRBV9 to TRBJ2-1, with D perhaps TRBD2 (6 bases). The material sequenced was blood. For the CDR3, the DNA is TGTGCCAGCAGCGTAGAACTAGCCACGAGCTCCTACAATGAGCAGTTCTTC. Protein sequence: CASSVELATSSYNEQFF.